This T cell receptor beta chain was sequenced for a study of T cells in Graves' hyperthyroidism and ophthalmopathy. Whole-study context: Before treatment of any kind, peripheral blood was taken at initial diagnosis.

This clonotype has at least ten counts. The V gene lost 3 bases and the J gene lost 0 bases, with 14 bases spanning the gap. Germline lookup yields CDR1 DFQATT and CDR2 SNEGSKA (reference sequence). CDR3 size: 15 residues. Those with hyperthyroidism were 18 to 65 years old, newly diagnosed, and ill for under 2 months. Amplification of TCR beta CDR3 regions used RNA as the template. The HTBI primer set served for first-round RT-PCR of the TCR CDR3. TCRdb called the multiplex PCR reads again in MiXCR, with one record for every CDR3 protein. The data contain a few hundred thousand distinct CDR3 sequences, around a sixth of them singletons.

The TCR originated in a woman younger than 35 with Graves' hyperthyroidism that later progressed to Graves' ophthalmopathy. The sample taken for sequencing was blood. The chain joins TRBV20-1 to TRBJ1-1; no clear D gene. CDR3 residues: CSARTKGTVNTEAFF. CDR3 nucleotides: TGCAGTGCTAGGACGAAGGGTACGGTGAACACTGAAGCTTTCTTT.